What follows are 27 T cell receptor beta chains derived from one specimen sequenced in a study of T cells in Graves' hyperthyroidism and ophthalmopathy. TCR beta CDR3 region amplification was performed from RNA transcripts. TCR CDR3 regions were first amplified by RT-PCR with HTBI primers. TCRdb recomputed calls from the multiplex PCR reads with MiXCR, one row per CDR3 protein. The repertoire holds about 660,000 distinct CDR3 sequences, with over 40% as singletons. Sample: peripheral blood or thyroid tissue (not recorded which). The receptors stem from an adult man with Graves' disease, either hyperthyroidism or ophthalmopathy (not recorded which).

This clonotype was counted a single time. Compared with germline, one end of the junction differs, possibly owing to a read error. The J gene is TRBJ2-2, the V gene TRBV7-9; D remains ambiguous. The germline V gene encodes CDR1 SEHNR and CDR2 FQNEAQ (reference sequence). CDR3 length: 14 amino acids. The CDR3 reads CAGSLSDGAGELFF. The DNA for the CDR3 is TGTGCCGGCAGCTTGTCAGATGGGGCCGGGGAGCTGTTTTTT.

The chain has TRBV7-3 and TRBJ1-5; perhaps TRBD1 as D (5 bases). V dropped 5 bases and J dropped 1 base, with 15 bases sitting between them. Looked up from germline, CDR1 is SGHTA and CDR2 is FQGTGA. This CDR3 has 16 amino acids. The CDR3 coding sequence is TGTGCCAGCAGCCAACGGGGGGAGTTAAGCAATCAGCCCCAGCATTTT. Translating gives CASSQRGELSNQPQHF.

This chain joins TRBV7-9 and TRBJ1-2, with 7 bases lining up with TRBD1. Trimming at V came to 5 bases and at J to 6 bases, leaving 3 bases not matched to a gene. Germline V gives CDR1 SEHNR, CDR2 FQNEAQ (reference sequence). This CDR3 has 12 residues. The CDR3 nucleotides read TGTGCCAGCAGCCCTCAGGGGGATGGCTACACCTTC. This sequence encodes CASSPQGDGYTF.

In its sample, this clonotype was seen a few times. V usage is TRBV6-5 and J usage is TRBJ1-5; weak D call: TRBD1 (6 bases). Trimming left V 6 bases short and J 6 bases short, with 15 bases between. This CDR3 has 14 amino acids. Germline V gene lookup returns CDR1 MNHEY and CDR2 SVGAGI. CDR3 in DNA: TGTGCCAGCAGATCTACAGGGAGGGGTCAGCCCCAGCATTTT. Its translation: CASRSTGRGQPQHF.

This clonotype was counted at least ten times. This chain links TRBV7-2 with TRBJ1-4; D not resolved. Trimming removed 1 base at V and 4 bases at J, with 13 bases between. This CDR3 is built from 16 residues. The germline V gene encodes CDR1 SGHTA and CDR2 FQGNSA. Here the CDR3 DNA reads TGTGCCAGCAGCTTAGAGGCCCGGTCACTTAATGAAAAACTGTTTTTT. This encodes CASSLEARSLNEKLFF.

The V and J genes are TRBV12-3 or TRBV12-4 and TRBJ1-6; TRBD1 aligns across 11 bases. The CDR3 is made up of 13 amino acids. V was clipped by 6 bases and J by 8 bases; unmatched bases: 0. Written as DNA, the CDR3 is TGTGCCAGCAGGGACAGGGGGCATTCACCCCTCCACTTT. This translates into CASRDRGHSPLHF.

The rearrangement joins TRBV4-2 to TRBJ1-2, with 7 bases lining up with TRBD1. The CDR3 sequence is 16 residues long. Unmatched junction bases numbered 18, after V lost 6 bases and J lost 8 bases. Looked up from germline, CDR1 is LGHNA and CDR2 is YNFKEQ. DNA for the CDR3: TGTGCCAGCAGTCACAGACAGGGTTTATTATCTCGAGGCTACACCTTC. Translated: CASSHRQGLLSRGYTF.

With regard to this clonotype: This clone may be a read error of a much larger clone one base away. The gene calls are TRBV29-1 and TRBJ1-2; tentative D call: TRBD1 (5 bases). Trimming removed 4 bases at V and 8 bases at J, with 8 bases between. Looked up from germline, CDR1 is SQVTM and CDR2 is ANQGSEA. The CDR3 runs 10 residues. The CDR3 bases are TGCAGCGTTGGGGCAGGGGGCTACACCTTC. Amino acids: CSVGAGGYTF.

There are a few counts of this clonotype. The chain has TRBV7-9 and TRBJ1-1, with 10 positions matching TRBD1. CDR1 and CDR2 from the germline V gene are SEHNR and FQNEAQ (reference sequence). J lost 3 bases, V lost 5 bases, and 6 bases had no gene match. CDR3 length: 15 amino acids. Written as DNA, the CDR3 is TGTGCCAGCAGCACGGACAGGGGGTCGGACACTGAAGCTTTCTTT. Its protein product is CASSTDRGSDTEAFF.

CDR3 sequence: CASSYILGAGYGYTF. CDR3 nucleotides: TGTGCCAGCAGTTACATCTTAGGGGCTGGCTATGGCTACACCTTC. J is TRBJ1-2 and V is TRBV6-5, with D possibly being TRBD1 (5 bases). The CDR3 runs 15 residues. CDR1 is MNHEY and CDR2 is SVGAGI in the germline V gene. V gave up 2 bases and J gave up 4 bases, with 14 bases separating them.

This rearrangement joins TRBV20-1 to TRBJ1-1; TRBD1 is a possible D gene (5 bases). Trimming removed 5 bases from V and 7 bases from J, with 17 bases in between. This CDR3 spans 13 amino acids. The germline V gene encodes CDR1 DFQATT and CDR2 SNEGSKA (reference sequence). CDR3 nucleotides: TGCAGTGCTGATGATTACAGGCGGAGTGAAGCTTTCTTT. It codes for CSADDYRRSEAFF.

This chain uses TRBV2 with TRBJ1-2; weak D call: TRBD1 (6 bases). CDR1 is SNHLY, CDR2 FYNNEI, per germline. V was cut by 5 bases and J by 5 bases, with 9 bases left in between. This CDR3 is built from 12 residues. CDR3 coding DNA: TGTGCCAGCAGTAAAGGGACATATGGCTACACCTTC. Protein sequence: CASSKGTYGYTF.

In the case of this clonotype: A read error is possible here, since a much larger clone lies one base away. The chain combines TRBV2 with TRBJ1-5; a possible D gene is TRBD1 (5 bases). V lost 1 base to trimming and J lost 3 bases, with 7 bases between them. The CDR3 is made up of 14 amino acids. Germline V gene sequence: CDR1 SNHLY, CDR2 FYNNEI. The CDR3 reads CASSEGQHNQPQHF. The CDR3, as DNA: TGTGCCAGCAGTGAAGGACAGCACAATCAGCCCCAGCATTTT.

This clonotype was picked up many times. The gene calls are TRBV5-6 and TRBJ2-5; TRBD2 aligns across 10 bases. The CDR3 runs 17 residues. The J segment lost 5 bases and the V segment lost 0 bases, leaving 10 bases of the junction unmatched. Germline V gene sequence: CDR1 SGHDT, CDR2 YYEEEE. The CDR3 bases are TGTGCCAGCAGCTTGGTCCTAGCGGGGGCTCGATGGGAGACCCAGTACTTC. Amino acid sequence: CASSLVLAGARWETQYF. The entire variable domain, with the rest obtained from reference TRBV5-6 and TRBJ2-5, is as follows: DAGVTQSPTHLIKTRGQQVTLRCSPKSGHDTVSWYQQALGQGPQFIFQYYEEEERQRGNFPDRFSGHQFPNYSSELNVNALLLGDSALYLCASSLVLAGARWETQYFGPGTRLLVL.

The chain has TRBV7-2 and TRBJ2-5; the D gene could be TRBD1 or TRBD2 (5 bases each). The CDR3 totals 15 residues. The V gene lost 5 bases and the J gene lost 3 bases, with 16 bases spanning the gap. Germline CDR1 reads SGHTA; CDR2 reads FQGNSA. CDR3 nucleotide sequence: TGTGCCAGCAGCACTCGTTTGTGGGGGAAAGAGACCCAGTACTTC. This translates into CASSTRLWGKETQYF.

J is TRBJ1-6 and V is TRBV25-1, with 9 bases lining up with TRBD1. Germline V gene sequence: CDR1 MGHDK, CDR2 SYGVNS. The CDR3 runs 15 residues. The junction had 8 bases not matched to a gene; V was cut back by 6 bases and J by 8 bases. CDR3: CASSANRGRDSPLHF. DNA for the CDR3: TGTGCCAGCAGCGCCAACAGGGGGCGAGATTCACCCCTCCACTTT.

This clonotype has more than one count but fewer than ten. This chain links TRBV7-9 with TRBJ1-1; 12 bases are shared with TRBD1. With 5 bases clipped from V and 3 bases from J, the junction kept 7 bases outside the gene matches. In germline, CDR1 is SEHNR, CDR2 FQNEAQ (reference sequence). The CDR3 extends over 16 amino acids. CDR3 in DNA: TGTGCCAGCAGCGACTCCGGGACAGGGGGCGACACTGAAGCTTTCTTT. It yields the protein CASSDSGTGGDTEAFF.

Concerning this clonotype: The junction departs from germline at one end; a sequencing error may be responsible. For the CDR3, the DNA is TGCGCCAGCAGCCGACTAGCGGGGAGCTCCTACAAGCAGTACTTC. Its translation is CASSRLAGSSYKQYF. The chain uses TRBV4-1 and TRBJ2-7; 11 positions match TRBD2. The length of the CDR3 is 15 residues. CDR1 and CDR2 from the germline V gene are MGHRA and YSYEKL.

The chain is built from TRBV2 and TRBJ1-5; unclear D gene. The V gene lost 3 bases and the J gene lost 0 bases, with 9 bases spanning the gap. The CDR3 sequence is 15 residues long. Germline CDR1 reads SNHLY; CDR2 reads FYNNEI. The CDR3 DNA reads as TGTGCCAGCAGTGAGTGGGAATATAGCAATCAGCCCCAGCATTTT. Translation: CASSEWEYSNQPQHF.

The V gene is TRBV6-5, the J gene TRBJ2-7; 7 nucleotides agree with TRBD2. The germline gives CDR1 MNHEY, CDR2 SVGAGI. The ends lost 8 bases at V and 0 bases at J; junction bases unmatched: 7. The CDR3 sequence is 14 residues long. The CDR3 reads CASWGRASSYEQYF. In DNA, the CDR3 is TGTGCCAGCTGGGGGAGGGCGAGCTCCTACGAGCAGTACTTC.

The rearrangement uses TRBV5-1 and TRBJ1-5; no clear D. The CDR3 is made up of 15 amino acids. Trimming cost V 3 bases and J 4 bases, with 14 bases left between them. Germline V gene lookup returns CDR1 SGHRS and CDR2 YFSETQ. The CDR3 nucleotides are TGCGCCAGCAGCTCGGGGTTGGGGTTTAATCAGCCCCAGCATTTT. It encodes CASSSGLGFNQPQHF.

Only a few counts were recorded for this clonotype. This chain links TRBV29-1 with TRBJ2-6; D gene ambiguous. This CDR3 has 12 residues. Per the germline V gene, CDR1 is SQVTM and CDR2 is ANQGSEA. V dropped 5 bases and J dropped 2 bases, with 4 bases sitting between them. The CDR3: CSVTTGANVLTF. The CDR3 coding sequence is TGCAGCGTTACTACTGGGGCCAACGTCCTGACTTTC. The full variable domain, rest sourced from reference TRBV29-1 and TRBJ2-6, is SAVISQKPSRDICQRGTSLTIQCQVDSQVTMMFWYRQQPGQSLTLIATANQGSEATYESGFVIDKFPISRPNLTFSTLTVSNMSPEDSSIYLCSVTTGANVLTFGAGSRLTVL.

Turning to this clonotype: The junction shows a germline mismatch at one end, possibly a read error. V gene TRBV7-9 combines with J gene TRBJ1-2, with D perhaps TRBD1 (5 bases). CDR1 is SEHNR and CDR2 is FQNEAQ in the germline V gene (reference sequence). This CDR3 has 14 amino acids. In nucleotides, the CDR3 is TGCGCCAGCAGTCCCAGTCGAGGGGTGAATGGCTACACCTTC. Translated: CASSPSRGVNGYTF.

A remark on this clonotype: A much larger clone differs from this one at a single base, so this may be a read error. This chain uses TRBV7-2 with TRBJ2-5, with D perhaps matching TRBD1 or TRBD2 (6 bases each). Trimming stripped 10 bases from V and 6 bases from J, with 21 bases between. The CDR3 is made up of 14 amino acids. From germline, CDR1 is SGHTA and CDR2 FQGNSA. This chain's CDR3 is CATKVDGGFKTQYF. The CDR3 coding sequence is TGTGCCACCAAGGTCGACGGGGGCTTCAAGACCCAGTACTTC.

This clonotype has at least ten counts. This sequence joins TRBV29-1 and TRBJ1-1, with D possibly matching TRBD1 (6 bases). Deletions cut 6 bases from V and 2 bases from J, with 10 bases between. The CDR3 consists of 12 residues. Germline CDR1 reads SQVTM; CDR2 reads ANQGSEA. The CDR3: CSVSQGNTEAFF. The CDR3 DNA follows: TGCAGCGTATCACAGGGAAACACTGAAGCTTTCTTT.

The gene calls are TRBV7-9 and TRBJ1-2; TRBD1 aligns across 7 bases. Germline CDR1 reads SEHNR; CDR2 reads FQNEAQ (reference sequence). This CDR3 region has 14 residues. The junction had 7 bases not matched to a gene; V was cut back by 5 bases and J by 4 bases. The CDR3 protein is CASSPGQESYGYTF. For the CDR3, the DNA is TGTGCCAGCAGCCCAGGACAGGAGTCCTATGGCTACACCTTC.

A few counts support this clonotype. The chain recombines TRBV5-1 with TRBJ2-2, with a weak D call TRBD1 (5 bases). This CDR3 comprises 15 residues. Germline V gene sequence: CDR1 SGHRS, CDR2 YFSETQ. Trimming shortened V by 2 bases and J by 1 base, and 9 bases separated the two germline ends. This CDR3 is CASSLRQWNTGELFF. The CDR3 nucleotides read TGCGCCAGCAGCTTACGACAGTGGAACACCGGGGAGCTGTTTTTT.